The entry below describes one T cell receptor (beta chain). The sample originates from a study of PD-L1 blockade in urothelial cancer. Study overall: Male sex and bladder-origin urothelial cancer characterized about 90% of the roughly 29 patients. Blood analysis occurred 3 weeks (second dose) and 6 weeks after treatment start.

The assay was immunoSEQ multiplex PCR, and TCRdb's table has in-frame clones only and misses some. The top ten hold over 2% of the sample, which has approximately 90,000 clones, roughly 84% seen once. The time point: pretreatment peripheral blood. Patient disease was locally advanced or metastatic urothelial carcinoma. J was trimmed by 5 bases and V by 4 bases; bases with no gene match: 3. The CDR3 loop spans 14 amino acids. CDR1 and CDR2 from the germline V gene are LGHNT and FRNRAP. The clonotype comes from a man aged 55 to 69 with urothelial cancer. The input for sequencing was PBMCs, taken around atezolizumab (anti-PD-L1) treatment. The chain recombines TRBV12-5 with TRBJ2-5, with 11 bases identical to TRBD2. The CDR3: CASGSSGGWETQYF. The CDR3 nucleotides are TGTGCTAGTGGTTCTAGCGGGGGGTGGGAGACCCAGTACTTC.